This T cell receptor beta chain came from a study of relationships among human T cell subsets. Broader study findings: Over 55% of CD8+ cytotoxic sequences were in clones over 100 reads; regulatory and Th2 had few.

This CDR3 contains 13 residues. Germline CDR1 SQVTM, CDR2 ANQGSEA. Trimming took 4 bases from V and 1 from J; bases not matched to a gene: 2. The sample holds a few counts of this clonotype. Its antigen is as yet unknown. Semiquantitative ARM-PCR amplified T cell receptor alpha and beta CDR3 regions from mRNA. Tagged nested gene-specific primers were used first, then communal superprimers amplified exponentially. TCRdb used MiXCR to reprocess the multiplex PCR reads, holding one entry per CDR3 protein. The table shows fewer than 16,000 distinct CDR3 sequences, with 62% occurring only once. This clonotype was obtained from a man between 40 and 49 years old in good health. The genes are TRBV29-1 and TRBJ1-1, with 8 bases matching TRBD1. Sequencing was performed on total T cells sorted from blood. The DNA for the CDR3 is TGCAGCGTTGTTGGGACAGGGAACACTGAAGCTTTCTTT. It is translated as CSVVGTGNTEAFF.